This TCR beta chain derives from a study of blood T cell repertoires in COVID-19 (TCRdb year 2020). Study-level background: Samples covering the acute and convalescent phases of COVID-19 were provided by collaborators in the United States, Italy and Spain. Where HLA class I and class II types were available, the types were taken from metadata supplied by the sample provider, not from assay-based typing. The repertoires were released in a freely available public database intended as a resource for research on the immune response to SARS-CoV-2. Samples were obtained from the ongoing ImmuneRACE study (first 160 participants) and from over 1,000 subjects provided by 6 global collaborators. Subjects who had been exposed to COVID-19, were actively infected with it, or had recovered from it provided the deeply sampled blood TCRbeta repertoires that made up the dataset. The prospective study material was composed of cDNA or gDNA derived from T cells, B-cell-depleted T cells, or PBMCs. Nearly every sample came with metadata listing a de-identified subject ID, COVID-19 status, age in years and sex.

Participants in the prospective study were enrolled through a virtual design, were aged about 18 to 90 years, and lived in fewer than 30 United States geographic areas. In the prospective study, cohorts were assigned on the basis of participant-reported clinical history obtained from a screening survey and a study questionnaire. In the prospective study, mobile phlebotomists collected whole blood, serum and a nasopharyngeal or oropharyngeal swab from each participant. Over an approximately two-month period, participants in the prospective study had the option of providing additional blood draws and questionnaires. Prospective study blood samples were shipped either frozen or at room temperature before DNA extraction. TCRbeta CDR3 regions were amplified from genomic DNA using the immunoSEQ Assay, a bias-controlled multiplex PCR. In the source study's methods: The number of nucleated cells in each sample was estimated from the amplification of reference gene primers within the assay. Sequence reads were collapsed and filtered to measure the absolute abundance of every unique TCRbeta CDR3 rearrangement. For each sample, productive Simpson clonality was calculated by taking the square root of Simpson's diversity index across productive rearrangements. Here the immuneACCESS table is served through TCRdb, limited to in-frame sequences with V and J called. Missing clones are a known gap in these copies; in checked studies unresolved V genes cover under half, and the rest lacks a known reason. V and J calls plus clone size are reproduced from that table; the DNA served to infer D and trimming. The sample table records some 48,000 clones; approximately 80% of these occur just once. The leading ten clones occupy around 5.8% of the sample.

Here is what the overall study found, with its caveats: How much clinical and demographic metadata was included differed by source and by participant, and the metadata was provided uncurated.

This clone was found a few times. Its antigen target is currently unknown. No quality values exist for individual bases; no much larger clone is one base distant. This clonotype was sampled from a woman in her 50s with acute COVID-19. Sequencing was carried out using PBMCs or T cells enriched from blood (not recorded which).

The DNA is as follows: TGCAGCGCCATGACAGGGGGGAGCTACGAGCAGTACTTC. Its protein product is CSAMTGGSYEQYF. The chain uses TRBV29-1 and TRBJ2-7; 9 central nucleotides agree with TRBD1. Via the germline V gene, CDR1 is SQVTM and CDR2 ANQGSEA. Including the terminal cysteine and phenylalanine, the CDR3 comprises 13 residues. The sequence is cut down to CDR3 DNA, 39 bases in frame from base 1. V loses 7 bases at its end and J loses 3 bases; junction bases beyond the gene matches: 7.